A single sample is the source of the 11 T cell receptor beta chains below, sequenced in a study of blood T cell repertoires in COVID-19. The method was immunoSEQ multiplex PCR; TCRdb's version includes in-frame clones alone and lacks a portion of them. Of approximately 200,000 clones in the sample, approximately 88% are singletons; the top ten hold 10%. Sequenced: PBMCs or T cells enriched from blood (not recorded which). These receptors came from a man in his late teens or twenties with acute COVID-19.

Regarding this clone: This clone may be a read error of a much larger clone one base away. The chain couples TRBV28 to TRBJ2-7, with 7 positions matching TRBD1. The J segment lost 0 bases and the V segment lost 6 bases, leaving 5 bases of the junction unmatched. The CDR3 length is 14 residues. The germline V gene encodes CDR1 MDHEN and CDR2 SYDVKM. The CDR3, as DNA: TGTGCCAGCAGACCCGGGACAGACTCCTACGAGCAGTACTTC. It encodes CASRPGTDSYEQYF.

The chain combines TRBV28 with TRBJ2-7, with D possibly being TRBD2 (6 bases). Germline CDR1 MDHEN, CDR2 SYDVKM. V lost 3 bases and J lost 0, with 15 bases in between. The CDR3 totals 16 residues. The DNA for the CDR3 is TGTGCCAGCAGTTTTCCCCTAAGCGGGTTCTCCTACGAGCAGTACTTC. This sequence encodes CASSFPLSGFSYEQYF. Together with reference TRBV28 and TRBJ2-7, the CDR3 gives the full variable domain: DVKVTQSSRYLVKRTGEKVFLECVQDMDHENMFWYRQDPGLGLRLIYFSYDVKMKEKGDIPEGYSVSREKKERFSLILESASTNQTSMYLCASSFPLSGFSYEQYFGPGTRLTVT.

CDR3: CASSSGYMNTEAFF. CDR3 in DNA: TGTGCCAGCAGTTCAGGTTACATGAACACTGAAGCTTTCTTT. The chain employs TRBV7-3 and TRBJ1-1; D is ambiguous. V gave up 6 bases and J gave up 0 bases, with 11 bases separating them. This CDR3 is built from 14 residues. The germline V gene has CDR1 SGHTA and CDR2 FQGTGA.

V gene TRBV28 combines with J gene TRBJ2-7; TRBD1 might be the D (6 bases). The V gene lost 6 bases and the J gene lost 6 bases, with 21 bases spanning the gap. Germline CDR1 is MDHEN and CDR2 is SYDVKM. The CDR3 length is 15 residues. CDR3 amino acids: CASSPFLGALGEQYF. CDR3 DNA: TGTGCCAGCAGCCCCTTTCTGGGGGCGCTGGGCGAGCAGTACTTC.

The J gene is TRBJ1-2, the V gene TRBV19; 7 positions agree with TRBD1. The CDR3 covers 15 residues. CDR1 is LNHDA, CDR2 SQIVND, per germline (reference sequence). V lost 3 bases, J lost 4 bases, and 8 bases stayed unmatched. The CDR3 DNA reads as TGTGCCAGTAGTATTGAGGGGGCTATGGGCTATGGCTACACCTTC. It yields the protein CASSIEGAMGYGYTF. The full variable domain, its missing parts supplied by reference TRBV19 and TRBJ1-2, is DGGITQSPKYLFRKEGQNVTLSCEQNLNHDAMYWYRQDPGQGLRLIYYSQIVNDFQKGDIAEGYSVSREKKESFPLTVTSAQKNPTAFYLCASSIEGAMGYGYTFGSGTRLTVV.

With regard to this clone: Other DNA sequences in the same sample also yield this CDR3. The chain links TRBV7-9 to TRBJ2-7; 8 bases line up with TRBD1. CDR1 SEHNR and CDR2 FQNEAQ come from the germline V gene (reference sequence). This CDR3 contains 13 residues. V was pared by 6 bases and J by 6 bases, with 7 bases of the junction left unmatched. The DNA of the CDR3 is TGTGCCAGCAGTTCAGGTGGACAGGGCGAGCAGTACTTC. Translating it yields CASSSGGQGEQYF.

CDR3 in DNA: TGTGCCAGTAGTATAGTACCGAACAATTACAATGAGCAGTTCTTC. Translation gives CASSIVPNNYNEQFF. The J gene is TRBJ2-1, the V gene TRBV19; D is unclear. Germline CDR1 reads LNHDA; CDR2 reads SQIVND (reference sequence). The CDR3 has 15 residues. Trimming stripped 1 base from V and 4 bases from J, with 11 bases between.

The chain carries TRBV11-2 and TRBJ2-1; no definite D call. The CDR3 runs 12 residues. Germline V gene data show CDR1 as SGHAT and CDR2 as FQNNGV. The V end was cut by 2 bases, the J end by 7 bases, with 6 bases between. The CDR3 region has the DNA TGTGCCAGCAGCTTACTCGGTAATGAGCAGTTCTTC. Encoded protein: CASSLLGNEQFF. Using reference TRBV11-2 and TRBJ2-1 for the parts outside the CDR3, the full variable domain is EAGVAQSPRYKIIEKRQSVAFWCNPISGHATLYWYQQILGQGPKLLIQFQNNGVVDDSQLPKDRFSAERLKGVDSTLKIQPAKLEDSAVYLCASSLLGNEQFFGPGTRLTVL.

The chain is built from TRBV4-3 and TRBJ2-1; the D gene is possibly TRBD2 (5 bases). Germline V lookup: CDR1 LGHNA, CDR2 YSLEER. The CDR3 spans 15 residues. With 1 base removed from V and 7 bases from J, the gap between germline ends came to 14 bases. The CDR3, as DNA: TGCGCCAGCAGCCAAGGCCTAGCAGCTGTGAATGAGCAGTTCTTC. It translates to CASSQGLAAVNEQFF.

The J gene is TRBJ2-1, the V gene TRBV4-1, with D perhaps TRBD2 (6 bases). The CDR3 contains 15 residues. The ends were cut back, 2 bases at V and 4 bases at J, with 12 bases in the middle. Germline V gene lookup returns CDR1 MGHRA and CDR2 YSYEKL. Here the CDR3 DNA reads TGCGCCAGCAGCCAACCCCGAAGCGGGTACAATGAGCAGTTCTTC. Translated: CASSQPRSGYNEQFF.

This clone was seen only once. The sample has other DNA sequences that encode this CDR3 too. This chain joins TRBV4-1 and TRBJ1-3; 12 bases fit TRBD1. The CDR3 covers 16 residues. Germline loops: CDR1 MGHRA, CDR2 YSYEKL. V lost 3 bases to trimming and J lost 1 base; unmatched junction nucleotides: 1. DNA of the CDR3: TGCGCCAGCAGCCAGGGACAGGGGGCTTCTGGAAACACCATATATTTT. Amino acids: CASSQGQGASGNTIYF.